This section outlines one T cell receptor beta chain sequence together with its context. The study ran its PCR with 60 Vbeta and 13 Jbeta primers. TCRdb's copy holds only in-frame clones and misses some; the assay was immunoSEQ multiplex PCR. The sample holds about 210,000 clones, 82% seen once. The record originates from a study of cytomegalovirus exposure and HLA in healthy donors. Germline V CDR1 and CDR2: LNHDA, SQIVND (reference sequence). The CDR3 spans 15 residues. Trimming removed 6 bases from V and 7 bases from J; junction bases left unmatched: 9. The TCR sequence derives from a man aged 35-49 years in good health and CMV-seropositive. Sequences were obtained from PBMCs. The rearrangement links TRBV19 to TRBJ2-2; 9 bases match TRBD1. The CDR3 bases are TGTGCCAGTAGGCCGGGACAGGGCATGAACGGGGAGCTGTTTTTT. Residues: CASRPGQGMNGELFF.